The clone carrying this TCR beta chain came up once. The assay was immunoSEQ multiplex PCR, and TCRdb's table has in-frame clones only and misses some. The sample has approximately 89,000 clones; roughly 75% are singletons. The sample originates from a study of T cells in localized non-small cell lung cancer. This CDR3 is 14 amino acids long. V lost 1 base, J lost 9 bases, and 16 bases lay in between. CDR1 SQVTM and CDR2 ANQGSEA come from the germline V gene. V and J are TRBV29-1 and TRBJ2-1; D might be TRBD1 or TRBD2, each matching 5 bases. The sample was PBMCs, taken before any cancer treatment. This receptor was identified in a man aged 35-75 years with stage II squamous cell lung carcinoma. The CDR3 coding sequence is TGCAGCGTTGAAGGGCTAGCCGGGGCGGGTGAGCAGTTCTTC. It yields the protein CSVEGLAGAGEQFF.